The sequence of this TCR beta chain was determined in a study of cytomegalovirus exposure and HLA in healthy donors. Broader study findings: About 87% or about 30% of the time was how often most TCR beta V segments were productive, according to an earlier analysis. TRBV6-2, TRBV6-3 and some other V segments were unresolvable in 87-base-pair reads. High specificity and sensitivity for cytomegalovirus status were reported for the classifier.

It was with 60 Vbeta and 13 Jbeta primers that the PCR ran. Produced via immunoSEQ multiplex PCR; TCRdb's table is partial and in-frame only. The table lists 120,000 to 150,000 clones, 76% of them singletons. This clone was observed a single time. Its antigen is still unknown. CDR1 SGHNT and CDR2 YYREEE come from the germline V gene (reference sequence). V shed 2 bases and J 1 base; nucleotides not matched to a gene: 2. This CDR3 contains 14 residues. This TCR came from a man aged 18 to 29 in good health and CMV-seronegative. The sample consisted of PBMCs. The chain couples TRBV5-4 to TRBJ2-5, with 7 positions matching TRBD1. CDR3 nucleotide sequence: TGTGCCAGCAGCTTCACAGGGGCCCAAGAGACCCAGTACTTC. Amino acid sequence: CASSFTGAQETQYF. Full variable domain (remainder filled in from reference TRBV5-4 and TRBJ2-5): ETGVTQSPTHLIKTRGQQVTLRCSSQSGHNTVSWYQQALGQGPQFIFQYYREEENGRGNFPPRFSGLQFPNYSSELNVNALELDDSALYLCASSFTGAQETQYFGPGTRLLVL.